Here is one TCR beta chain with its context. Its antigen is unknown. Losses at the gene ends were 2 bases for V and 4 bases for J; bases not matched to a gene: 7. The germline CDR1 and CDR2 sequences are SGHTA and FQGNSA. The CDR3 has 15 residues. TCRB transcripts that were expressed got sequenced, as all of the isolated RNA had been reverse transcribed. Clones were sequenced by immunoSEQ multiplex PCR, and TCRdb holds only the in-frame ones, with some missing. The sample consists of 200,000 to 250,000 clones, approximately 14% of them appearing once. These data originate in a study of beta chain features in type 1 diabetes. About the study: All samples yielded 107,917,701 examined sorted cells.

Study results and caveats: Shorter TCRB CDR3s, moderately but significantly so, were found in Type 1 diabetes patients in all four CD4+ subsets.

Source material: naive CD4+ T cells from blood. The rearrangement joins TRBV7-2 to TRBJ2-5; 7 bases line up with TRBD2. The clonotype comes from a young man with type 1 diabetes. The CDR3 sequence: CASSLNGGSGETQYF. The DNA for the CDR3 is TGTGCCAGCAGCTTAAATGGCGGGAGTGGAGAGACCCAGTACTTC.